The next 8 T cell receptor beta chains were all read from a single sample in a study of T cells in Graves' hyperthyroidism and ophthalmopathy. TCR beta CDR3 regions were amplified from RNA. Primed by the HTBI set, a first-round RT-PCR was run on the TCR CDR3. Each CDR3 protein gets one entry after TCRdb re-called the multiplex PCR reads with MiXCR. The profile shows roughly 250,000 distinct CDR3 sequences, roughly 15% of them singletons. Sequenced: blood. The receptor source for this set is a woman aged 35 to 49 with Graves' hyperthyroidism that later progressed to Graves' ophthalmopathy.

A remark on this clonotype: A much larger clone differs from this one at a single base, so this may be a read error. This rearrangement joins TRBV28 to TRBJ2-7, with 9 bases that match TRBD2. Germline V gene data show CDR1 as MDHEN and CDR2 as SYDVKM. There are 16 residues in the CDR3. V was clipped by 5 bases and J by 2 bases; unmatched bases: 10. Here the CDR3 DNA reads TGTGCCAGCAGTCTTGTTGGCGGGAGGGCCCCCTACGAGCAGTACTTC. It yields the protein CASSLVGGRAPYEQYF.

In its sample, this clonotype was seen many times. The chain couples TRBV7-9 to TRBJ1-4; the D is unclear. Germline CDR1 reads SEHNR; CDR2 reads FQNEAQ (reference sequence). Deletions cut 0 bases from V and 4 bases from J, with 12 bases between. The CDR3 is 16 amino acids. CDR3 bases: TGTGCCAGCAGCTTAGCGGGTGTGACGTATAATGAAAAACTGTTTTTT. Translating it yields CASSLAGVTYNEKLFF.

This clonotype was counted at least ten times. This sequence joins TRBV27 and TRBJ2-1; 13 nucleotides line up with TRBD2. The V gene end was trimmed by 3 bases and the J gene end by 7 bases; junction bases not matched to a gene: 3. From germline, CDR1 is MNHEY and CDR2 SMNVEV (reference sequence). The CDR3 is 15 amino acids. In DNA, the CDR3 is TGTGCCAGCAGTTTGGGGACTAGCGGGAAAAATGAGCAGTTCTTC. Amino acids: CASSLGTSGKNEQFF.

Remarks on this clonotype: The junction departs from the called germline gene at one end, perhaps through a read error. The CDR3 DNA reads TGTGCCAGCAGCGACGGGACAGGTTTAAATCAGCCCCAGCATTTT. The encoded protein is CASSDGTGLNQPQHF. The genes are TRBV5-1 and TRBJ1-5; 8 bases fit TRBD1. Germline loops: CDR1 SGHRS, CDR2 YFSETQ. CDR3 size: 15 residues.

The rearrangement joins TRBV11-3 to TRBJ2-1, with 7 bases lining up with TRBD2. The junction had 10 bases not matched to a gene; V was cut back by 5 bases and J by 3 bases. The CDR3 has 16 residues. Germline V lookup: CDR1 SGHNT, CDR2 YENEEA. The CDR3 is CASSSRDGGSYNEQFF. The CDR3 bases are TGTGCCAGCAGCAGTCGCGACGGCGGGAGCTACAATGAGCAGTTCTTC.

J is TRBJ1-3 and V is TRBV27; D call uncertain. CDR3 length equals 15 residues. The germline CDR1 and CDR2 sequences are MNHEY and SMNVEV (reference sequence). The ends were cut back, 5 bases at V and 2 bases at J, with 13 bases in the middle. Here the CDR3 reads CASSGLEGPGNTIYF. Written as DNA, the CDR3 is TGTGCCAGCAGTGGACTGGAAGGGCCTGGAAACACCATATATTTT.

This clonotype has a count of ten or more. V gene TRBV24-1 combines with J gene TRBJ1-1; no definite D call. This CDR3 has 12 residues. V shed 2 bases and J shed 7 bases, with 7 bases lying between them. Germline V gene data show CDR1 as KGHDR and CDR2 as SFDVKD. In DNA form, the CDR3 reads TGTGCCACCAGTGATTCACTGAATGAAGCTTTCTTT. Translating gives CATSDSLNEAFF.

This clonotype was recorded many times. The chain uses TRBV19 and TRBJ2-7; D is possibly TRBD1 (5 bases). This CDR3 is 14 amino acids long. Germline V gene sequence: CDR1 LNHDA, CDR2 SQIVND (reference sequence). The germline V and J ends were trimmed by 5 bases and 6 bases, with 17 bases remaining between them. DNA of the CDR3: TGTGCCAGTAGTCCCAGTCAGGGATGGGGCGAGCAGTACTTC. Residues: CASSPSQGWGEQYF.